The rows below give T cell receptor beta chains drawn from one sample of a study of early T cells in non-severe SARS-CoV-2 infection. TCRdb itself ran the 5' RACE reads through MiXCR, one entry per CDR3 protein. The table shows approximately 60,000 distinct CDR3 sequences, with around 13% occurring only once. The specimen sequenced was whole blood. The receptors stem from an adult who was a healthcare worker with PCR-confirmed SARS-CoV-2 infection or an uninfected control (not recorded which). Both conserved end residues are part of each CDR3. The D gene is left open where the match is weak. The size entry is marked missing in some rows and otherwise reads once, few, many or a size class.

d_gene: NA; abundance: few; j_gene: TRBJ2-2; v_gene: TRBV28; CDR3nt: TGTGCCAGCAGACCCTACCCCGGGACACCCACCCCTAATGACCCCGGGGAGCTGTTTTTT; CDR3aa: CASRPYPGTPTPNDPGELFF
d_gene: NA; abundance: NA; j_gene: TRBJ2-1; v_gene: TRBV4-2; CDR3nt: TGTGCCAGCAGCCAAGAACCGAGGCAGGGGTCTTGGAATGAGCAGTTCTTC; CDR3aa: CASSQEPRQGSWNEQFF
d_gene: NA; abundance: few; j_gene: TRBJ2-7; v_gene: TRBV12-3/TRBV12-4; CDR3nt: TGTGCCAGCAGTAAAAGGGGGGTATCCTACGAGCAGTACTTC; CDR3aa: CASSKRGVSYEQYF
d_gene: NA; abundance: NA; j_gene: TRBJ1-1; v_gene: TRBV6-2/TRBV6-3; CDR3nt: TGTGCCAGCAGTATACGGGATGGTAGTATGAACACTGAAGCTTTCTTT; CDR3aa: CASSIRDGSMNTEAFF
d_gene: TRBD2; abundance: few; j_gene: TRBJ2-1; v_gene: TRBV28; CDR3nt: TGTGCCAGCAGATCCGGACTAGCGAATCCCTCCTACAATGAGCAGTTCTTC; CDR3aa: CASRSGLANPSYNEQFF
d_gene: TRBD2; abundance: many; j_gene: TRBJ2-1; v_gene: TRBV18; CDR3nt: TGTGCCAGCTCACCCTCCGGGACTAGCTCCTACAATGAGCAGTTCTTC; CDR3aa: CASSPSGTSSYNEQFF
d_gene: NA; abundance: few; j_gene: TRBJ2-5; v_gene: TRBV12-3/TRBV12-4; CDR3nt: TGTGCCAGCAGTTTGACAAAGGCGGCCCAGTACTTC; CDR3aa: CASSLTKAAQYF
d_gene: TRBD2; abundance: many; j_gene: TRBJ2-3; v_gene: TRBV7-2; CDR3nt: TGTGCCAGCAGCTTCCGACTAGCGGGGGGGCCATTCACAGATACGCAGTATTTT; CDR3aa: CASSFRLAGGPFTDTQYF
d_gene: TRBD1; abundance: NA; j_gene: TRBJ1-1; v_gene: TRBV12-3/TRBV12-4; CDR3nt: TGTGCCAGCAGTCAAAGGACAGGATACACTGAAGCTTTCTTT; CDR3aa: CASSQRTGYTEAFF
d_gene: NA; abundance: NA; j_gene: TRBJ2-1; v_gene: TRBV6-4; CDR3nt: TGTGCCAGCAGTTCGGGGTCAGGGGACTACAATGAGCAGTTCTTC; CDR3aa: CASSSGSGDYNEQFF
d_gene: NA; abundance: many; j_gene: TRBJ2-1; v_gene: TRBV5-4; CDR3nt: TGTGCCAGCAGCTTCGAAGGGAAAAATGAGCAGTTCTTC; CDR3aa: CASSFEGKNEQFF
d_gene: NA; abundance: NA; j_gene: TRBJ1-2; v_gene: TRBV6-6; CDR3nt: TGTGCCAGCAGTTACTCAAGGCAGGGGCATGGCTACACCTTC; CDR3aa: CASSYSRQGHGYTF
d_gene: TRBD1; abundance: many; j_gene: TRBJ1-1; v_gene: TRBV7-9; CDR3nt: TGTGCCAGCAGCTTAGACCAGGGGGTGACTGAAGCTTTCTTT; CDR3aa: CASSLDQGVTEAFF
d_gene: NA; abundance: many; j_gene: TRBJ1-1; v_gene: TRBV30; CDR3nt: TGTGCCTGGAGTTCGGGAGCCCCGGGGCAAGCTTTCTTT; CDR3aa: CAWSSGAPGQAFF
d_gene: TRBD2; abundance: NA; j_gene: TRBJ2-7; v_gene: TRBV5-1; CDR3nt: TGCGCCAGCAGCACGGGACTAGCGGGGGGGCCCTACGAGCAGTACTTC; CDR3aa: CASSTGLAGGPYEQYF
d_gene: TRBD2; abundance: many; j_gene: TRBJ2-1; v_gene: TRBV5-8; CDR3nt: TGTGCCAGCAGCCCCATAGCGGGCGGGGGGCGTGAGCAGTTCTTC; CDR3aa: CASSPIAGGGREQFF
d_gene: NA; abundance: NA; j_gene: TRBJ2-7; v_gene: TRBV7-9; CDR3nt: TGTGCCAGCAGCTCAGGACAGACCTACGAGCAGTACTTC; CDR3aa: CASSSGQTYEQYF
d_gene: TRBD1; abundance: many; j_gene: TRBJ2-7; v_gene: TRBV7-8; CDR3nt: TGTGCCAGCAGCTTAGTCGTCCGGGACAGGGGATCCGAGCAGTACTTC; CDR3aa: CASSLVVRDRGSEQYF
d_gene: NA; abundance: few; j_gene: TRBJ2-1; v_gene: TRBV4-1; CDR3nt: TGCGCCAGCAGCCAAGCTCTTTCCGGGGCCTACAATGAGCAGTTCTTC; CDR3aa: CASSQALSGAYNEQFF
d_gene: TRBD2; abundance: few; j_gene: TRBJ2-7; v_gene: TRBV20-1; CDR3nt: TGCAGTGCTAGTACCGGGACTAGACATCGCGAGCAGTACTTC; CDR3aa: CSASTGTRHREQYF
d_gene: TRBD1; abundance: NA; j_gene: TRBJ1-5; v_gene: TRBV2; CDR3nt: TGTGCCAGCATGGGACAGGGAGACAAGCCCCAGCATTTT; CDR3aa: CASMGQGDKPQHF
d_gene: TRBD1; abundance: few; j_gene: TRBJ2-1; v_gene: TRBV18; CDR3nt: TGTGCCAGCTCACCAATAACAGGGGGCGCGTACAATGAGCAGTTCTTC; CDR3aa: CASSPITGGAYNEQFF
d_gene: NA; abundance: many; j_gene: TRBJ2-5; v_gene: TRBV2; CDR3nt: TGTGCCCGCGGGCTGCCTCAAGAGACCCAGTACTTC; CDR3aa: CARGLPQETQYF
d_gene: NA; abundance: NA; j_gene: TRBJ1-3; v_gene: TRBV7-2; CDR3nt: TGTGCCAGCAGCCAGGCTAGGAACACCATATATTTT; CDR3aa: CASSQARNTIYF
d_gene: NA; abundance: many; j_gene: TRBJ1-1; v_gene: TRBV7-9; CDR3nt: TGTGCCAGCAGCTTACTGCCGGCAGGGGTCAATGCTGAAGCTTTCTTT; CDR3aa: CASSLLPAGVNAEAFF
d_gene: TRBD1; abundance: NA; j_gene: TRBJ1-2; v_gene: TRBV7-9; CDR3nt: TGTGCCAGCAGTCAGACAGGGATCCGTGGCTACACCTTC; CDR3aa: CASSQTGIRGYTF
d_gene: TRBD2; abundance: many; j_gene: TRBJ2-1; v_gene: TRBV12-3/TRBV12-4; CDR3nt: TGTGCCAGCAGTCCAGCGGGCGGGGGGGTGCGTGAGCAGTTCTTC; CDR3aa: CASSPAGGGVREQFF
d_gene: TRBD2; abundance: NA; j_gene: TRBJ2-1; v_gene: TRBV29-1; CDR3nt: TGCAGCGTTGAAGATCCCGGGACTATCAATGAGCAGTTCTTC; CDR3aa: CSVEDPGTINEQFF
d_gene: NA; abundance: few; j_gene: TRBJ1-1; v_gene: TRBV18; CDR3nt: TGTGCCAGCTCCGACGGACCGAACACTGAAGCTTTCTTT; CDR3aa: CASSDGPNTEAFF
d_gene: NA; abundance: NA; j_gene: TRBJ2-7; v_gene: TRBV10-3; CDR3nt: TGTGCCATCAGCGTTCCACACGGGGTTGGTTACGAGCAGTACTTC; CDR3aa: CAISVPHGVGYEQYF
d_gene: NA; abundance: many; j_gene: TRBJ1-6; v_gene: TRBV9; CDR3nt: TGTGCCAGCAGCGTAGGCAGGGCTAGTTCACCCCTCCACTTT; CDR3aa: CASSVGRASSPLHF
d_gene: NA; abundance: NA; j_gene: TRBJ1-5; v_gene: TRBV20-1; CDR3nt: TGCAGTGCTCACCGCCGGGGGGGGCATCAGCCCCAGCATTTT; CDR3aa: CSAHRRGGHQPQHF
d_gene: NA; abundance: NA; j_gene: TRBJ2-7; v_gene: TRBV29-1; CDR3nt: TGCAGCGTTGAGAGTAGAGACGAGCAGTACTTC; CDR3aa: CSVESRDEQYF
d_gene: TRBD2; abundance: many; j_gene: TRBJ2-5; v_gene: TRBV11-2; CDR3nt: TGTGCCAGCCAGGACGTGGGACTAGCGGGACCCATGCAAGAGACCCAGTACTTC; CDR3aa: CASQDVGLAGPMQETQYF
d_gene: NA; abundance: NA; j_gene: TRBJ2-3; v_gene: TRBV20-1; CDR3nt: TGCAGTGCTAGAGTTTTGGGCGGCAGCACAGATACGCAGTATTTT; CDR3aa: CSARVLGGSTDTQYF
d_gene: NA; abundance: many; j_gene: TRBJ1-1; v_gene: TRBV5-6; CDR3nt: TGTGCCAGCACCAACGGGGGGGGTGGCACTGAAGCTTTCTTT; CDR3aa: CASTNGGGGTEAFF
d_gene: NA; abundance: NA; j_gene: TRBJ1-3; v_gene: TRBV20-1; CDR3nt: TGCAGTGCTGGGCAGGTTGGCGCCACTGGAAACACCATATATTTT; CDR3aa: CSAGQVGATGNTIYF
d_gene: NA; abundance: many; j_gene: TRBJ2-7; v_gene: TRBV6-2/TRBV6-3; CDR3nt: TGTGCCAGCAGTTACTCCAGGATCACCACCTACGAGCAGTACTTC; CDR3aa: CASSYSRITTYEQYF
d_gene: NA; abundance: many; j_gene: TRBJ2-1; v_gene: TRBV12-3/TRBV12-4; CDR3nt: TGTGCCAGCAGTTTAGTAAATGAGCAGTTCTTC; CDR3aa: CASSLVNEQFF
d_gene: TRBD2; abundance: NA; j_gene: TRBJ2-5; v_gene: TRBV6-6; CDR3nt: TGTGCCAGCAGCTCCCGGACTAGCGGGGGCCCCAGGGAAGAGACCCAGTACTTC; CDR3aa: CASSSRTSGGPREETQYF